Listed below are T cell receptor beta chains from one sample, sequenced in a study of T cell responses to AZD1222 COVID-19 vaccine. The protocol was immunoSEQ multiplex PCR, while the TCRdb copy is restricted to in-frame clones and leaves out a portion. This sample has roughly 140,000 clones, with around nine tenths found just once. The material was peripheral blood, obtained 28 days after the second AZD1222 dose. These receptor sequences come from an adult who received the AZD1222 COVID-19 vaccine. The CDR3 runs from the conserved cysteine through the conserved F or W. The D gene is left open where the match is weak. Clone size, where shown, is once, few, many, or a class for clones that have expanded.

J gene: TRBJ1-4
D gene: -
V gene: TRBV4-1
clone size: -
CDR3 DNA: TGCGCCAGCAGCCGGGAAAGAGGGGCGGGTAATGAAAAACTGTTTTTT
CDR3 protein: CASSRERGAGNEKLFF

J gene: TRBJ2-3
D gene: -
V gene: TRBV6-2/TRBV6-3
clone size: -
CDR3 DNA: TGTGCCAGCAGTTACTCGTGGGGCCCCCTCACAGATACGCAGTATTTT
CDR3 protein: CASSYSWGPLTDTQYF

J gene: TRBJ2-5
D gene: TRBD1
V gene: TRBV7-2
clone size: -
CDR3 DNA: TGTGCCAGCAGTTTGGACAGGGGGAGGGAGGAGACCCAGTACTTC
CDR3 protein: CASSLDRGREETQYF

J gene: TRBJ1-2
D gene: -
V gene: TRBV7-2
clone size: -
CDR3 DNA: TGTGCCAGCAGCCCGAGACGGGGGGAAAATGGCTACACCTTC
CDR3 protein: CASSPRRGENGYTF

J gene: TRBJ1-2
D gene: TRBD1
V gene: TRBV30
clone size: -
CDR3 DNA: TGTGCCTGGAGCGCAGGGGGACCTCTTAACTATGGCTACACCTTC
CDR3 protein: CAWSAGGPLNYGYTF

J gene: TRBJ2-5
D gene: TRBD2
V gene: TRBV3-1/TRBV3-2
clone size: once
CDR3 DNA: TGTGCCAGCAGCCCCTGGACTAGCGGGGGGGCTGAGACCCAGTACTTC
CDR3 protein: CASSPWTSGGAETQYF

J gene: TRBJ2-7
D gene: -
V gene: TRBV2
clone size: -
CDR3 DNA: TGTGCCAGCAGTCAGGATTACGAGCAGTACTTC
CDR3 protein: CASSQDYEQYF

J gene: TRBJ2-7
D gene: -
V gene: TRBV11-2
clone size: -
CDR3 DNA: TGTGCCAGCAGCTCAAACCGAGGCGAGCAGTACTTC
CDR3 protein: CASSSNRGEQYF

J gene: TRBJ2-1
D gene: TRBD2
V gene: TRBV7-2
clone size: -
CDR3 DNA: TGTGCCAGCAGCGTACCGGGACTAGCGGGAGTCAATGAGCAGTTCTTC
CDR3 protein: CASSVPGLAGVNEQFF

J gene: TRBJ2-6
D gene: -
V gene: TRBV27
clone size: once
CDR3 DNA: TGTGCCAGCGCCAGCACAAGCTCTGGGGCCAACGTCCTGACTTTC
CDR3 protein: CASASTSSGANVLTF

J gene: TRBJ2-3
D gene: TRBD2
V gene: TRBV9
clone size: -
CDR3 DNA: TGTGCCAGCAGCGGTTTAGCGGGGGGCGGAGATACGCAGTATTTT
CDR3 protein: CASSGLAGGGDTQYF

J gene: TRBJ2-4
D gene: -
V gene: TRBV18
clone size: -
CDR3 DNA: TGTGCCAGCTCACCGAGTATGGTAGCCAAAAACATTCAGTACTTC
CDR3 protein: CASSPSMVAKNIQYF

J gene: TRBJ1-1
D gene: -
V gene: TRBV19
clone size: -
CDR3 DNA: TGTGCCAGTAGTATTGCAGGGGCCCACACTGAAGCTTTCTTT
CDR3 protein: CASSIAGAHTEAFF

J gene: TRBJ2-7
D gene: -
V gene: TRBV1
clone size: -
CDR3 DNA: TGCACCAGTCTTTTAGCGGTGAGCTACGAGCAGTACTTC
CDR3 protein: CTSLLAVSYEQYF

J gene: TRBJ2-2
D gene: -
V gene: TRBV7-3
clone size: -
CDR3 DNA: TGTGCCAGCAGCGCTGCTAGTGGCGGGGAGCTGTTTTTT
CDR3 protein: CASSAASGGELFF

J gene: TRBJ2-7
D gene: -
V gene: TRBV7-2
clone size: -
CDR3 DNA: TGTGCCAGCAGCTTATACAGGCCGACCTACGAGCAGTACTTC
CDR3 protein: CASSLYRPTYEQYF

J gene: TRBJ1-2
D gene: -
V gene: TRBV28
clone size: -
CDR3 DNA: TGTGCCAGCAGTTTTCGGCAGTTCTATGGCTACACCTTC
CDR3 protein: CASSFRQFYGYTF

J gene: TRBJ1-3
D gene: -
V gene: TRBV5-1
clone size: few
CDR3 DNA: TGCGCCAGCAGCTTGGGAGGACAGTTTGGAAACACCATATATTTT
CDR3 protein: CASSLGGQFGNTIYF

J gene: TRBJ2-7
D gene: TRBD1
V gene: TRBV28
clone size: -
CDR3 DNA: TGTGCCAGCAGTTTAAGTGTCGGGACAGGGGACCACGAGCAGTACTTC
CDR3 protein: CASSLSVGTGDHEQYF

J gene: TRBJ1-4
D gene: -
V gene: TRBV28
clone size: -
CDR3 DNA: TGTGCCAGCAGCCCGCGGGACACCGTCTATGTTTTT
CDR3 protein: CASSPRDTVYVF

J gene: TRBJ1-1
D gene: TRBD1
V gene: TRBV28
clone size: -
CDR3 DNA: TGTGCCAGCACCGAACAGGGGGCCCTTGGGGAAGCTTTCTTT
CDR3 protein: CASTEQGALGEAFF

J gene: TRBJ2-1
D gene: -
V gene: TRBV11-2
clone size: -
CDR3 DNA: TGTGCCAGCAGCTTAGAACTCCTGGGGGGTGAGCAGTTCTTC
CDR3 protein: CASSLELLGGEQFF

J gene: TRBJ2-6
D gene: -
V gene: TRBV2
clone size: -
CDR3 DNA: TGTGCCAGCAGTACCTCTTTGGCCAACGTCCTGACTTTC
CDR3 protein: CASSTSLANVLTF

J gene: TRBJ2-4
D gene: TRBD1
V gene: TRBV7-2
clone size: -
CDR3 DNA: TGTGCCAGCAGCTTAAACAGGGGGACAAACATTCAGTACTTC
CDR3 protein: CASSLNRGTNIQYF

J gene: TRBJ2-1
D gene: TRBD2
V gene: TRBV11-2
clone size: -
CDR3 DNA: TGTGCCAGCAGCTTAGGCCGGGAGGGGTACAATGAGCAGTTCTTC
CDR3 protein: CASSLGREGYNEQFF

J gene: TRBJ2-5
D gene: TRBD2
V gene: TRBV20-1
clone size: -
CDR3 DNA: TGCAGTGCTAGTCGTCTAGCGGGGCGTGAAGAGACCCAGTACTTC
CDR3 protein: CSASRLAGREETQYF

J gene: TRBJ1-4
D gene: -
V gene: TRBV20-1
clone size: -
CDR3 DNA: TGCAGTGCTCGTGGACCTAATGAAAAACTGTTTTTT
CDR3 protein: CSARGPNEKLFF

J gene: TRBJ1-2
D gene: -
V gene: TRBV5-1
clone size: -
CDR3 DNA: TGCGCCAGCAGCCCCTCTTGGGGGCCGGGGGGCAACTATGGCTACACCTTC
CDR3 protein: CASSPSWGPGGNYGYTF

J gene: TRBJ2-7
D gene: TRBD1
V gene: TRBV19
clone size: once
CDR3 DNA: TGTGCCAGTAGCGGATCGACAGGGGGAAACGCGTACGAGCAGTACTTC
CDR3 protein: CASSGSTGGNAYEQYF

J gene: TRBJ2-7
D gene: -
V gene: TRBV13
clone size: -
CDR3 DNA: TGTGCCAGCAGCTTACGGGGGGCGGCCCGGCCCTACGAGCAGTACTTC
CDR3 protein: CASSLRGAARPYEQYF

J gene: TRBJ1-4
D gene: TRBD1
V gene: TRBV18
clone size: -
CDR3 DNA: TGTGCCAGCTCACCACGAGGGGGCGTTGAAAAACTGTTTTTT
CDR3 protein: CASSPRGGVEKLFF

J gene: TRBJ1-5
D gene: -
V gene: TRBV27
clone size: -
CDR3 DNA: TGTGCCAGCAGTGCTCTCGGAAATCAGGGGCGCATCAATCAGCCCCAGCATTTT
CDR3 protein: CASSALGNQGRINQPQHF